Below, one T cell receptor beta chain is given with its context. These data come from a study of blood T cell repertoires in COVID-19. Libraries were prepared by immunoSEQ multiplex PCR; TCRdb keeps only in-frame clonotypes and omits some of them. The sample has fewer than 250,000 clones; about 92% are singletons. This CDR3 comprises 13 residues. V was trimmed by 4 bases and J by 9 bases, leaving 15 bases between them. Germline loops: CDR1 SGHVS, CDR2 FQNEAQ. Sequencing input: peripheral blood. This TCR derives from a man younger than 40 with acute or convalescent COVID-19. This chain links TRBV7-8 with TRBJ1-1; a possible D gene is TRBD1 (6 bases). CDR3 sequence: CASSSANRVQAFF. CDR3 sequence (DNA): TGTGCCAGCAGCTCCGCAAACAGGGTACAAGCTTTCTTT.